The 26 T cell receptor beta chains below come from one sample, sequenced in a study of OX40 agonist ivuxolimab in advanced cancers. Libraries were prepared by immunoSEQ multiplex PCR; TCRdb keeps only in-frame clonotypes and omits some of them. The sample carries approximately 89,000 clones, about 86% recorded once. The material sequenced was CD4+ or CD8+ T cells sorted from blood, taken in a trial of the OX40 agonist ivuxolimab. These receptors all stem from an adult with an advanced solid tumor such as melanoma, head and neck, liver or kidney cancer.

The chain joins TRBV10-3 to TRBJ1-2; the D is unclear. V was pared by 5 bases and J by 10 bases, with 20 bases between. Germline CDR1 reads ENHRY; CDR2 reads SYGVKD. This CDR3 has 14 residues. As DNA, the CDR3 is TGTGCCATCAGTCCTTGGGAAGGAGCGTCGCCCTACACCTTC. Amino acids: CAISPWEGASPYTF.

The CDR3 region is CASSPDRDYGYTF. For the CDR3, the DNA is TGTGCCAGCAGCCCTGACAGGGACTATGGCTACACCTTC. This rearrangement joins TRBV6-5 to TRBJ1-2; TRBD1 matches at 7 bases. The V and J ends lost 6 bases and 3 bases, in that order; junction bases with no gene match: 4. This CDR3 spans 13 amino acids. Germline lookup yields CDR1 MNHEY and CDR2 SVGAGI.

The chain has TRBV6-5 and TRBJ1-2; D gene uncertain. Germline V gives CDR1 MNHEY, CDR2 SVGAGI. This CDR3 has 15 residues. Trimming cost V 4 bases and J 4 bases, with 16 bases left between them. The CDR3 region is CASSSAPTRSYGYTF. The CDR3 nucleotides read TGTGCCAGCAGTTCCGCCCCGACCAGATCCTATGGCTACACCTTC.

This sequence joins TRBV5-4 and TRBJ1-1, with 7 bases fitting TRBD1. CDR3 length: 14 residues. The junction had 4 bases not matched to a gene; V was cut back by 4 bases and J by 1 base. CDR1 is SGHNT and CDR2 is YYREEE in the germline V gene (reference sequence). The CDR3 here is CASSAGTANTEAFF. The CDR3 DNA reads TGTGCCAGCAGCGCCGGGACAGCGAACACTGAAGCTTTCTTT.

The rearrangement joins TRBV7-2 to TRBJ2-1; possible D gene TRBD1, 5 bases. The CDR3 extends over 14 amino acids. Germline assignment: CDR1 SGHTA and CDR2 FQGNSA. V lost 5 bases to trimming and J lost 5 bases, with 13 bases between them. This CDR3 is CASSPIWGNNEQFF. The CDR3 coding sequence is TGTGCCAGCAGCCCCATTTGGGGCAACAATGAGCAGTTCTTC.

V and J are TRBV27 and TRBJ2-7; no firm D call. V was pared by 8 bases and J by 0 bases, with 11 bases between. The length of the CDR3 is 13 residues. Germline loops: CDR1 MNHEY, CDR2 SMNVEV (reference sequence). CDR3 nucleotides: TGTGCCAGCGGACGGGCTGGCTCCTACGAGCAGTACTTC. This sequence encodes CASGRAGSYEQYF.

The chain uses TRBV19 and TRBJ2-3; 13 nucleotides line up with TRBD2. The CDR3 is 15 amino acids. J lost 7 bases, V lost 6 bases, and 7 bases had no gene match. Germline V CDR1 and CDR2: LNHDA, SQIVND (reference sequence). The CDR3 protein is CASSTTSGRPNTQYF. In DNA form, the CDR3 reads TGTGCCAGTAGCACGACTAGCGGGAGGCCGAATACGCAGTATTTT.

J is TRBJ2-2 and V is TRBV19, with no clear D. V was trimmed by 7 bases and J by 4 bases, leaving 13 bases between them. CDR3 length equals 14 residues. CDR1 LNHDA and CDR2 SQIVND come from the germline V gene (reference sequence). The CDR3, as DNA: TGTGCCAGTACCGTCCAACCCCCCACCGGGGAGCTGTTTTTT. This gives the protein CASTVQPPTGELFF. The entire variable domain, with the rest obtained from reference TRBV19 and TRBJ2-2, is as follows: DGGITQSPKYLFRKEGQNVTLSCEQNLNHDAMYWYRQDPGQGLRLIYYSQIVNDFQKGDIAEGYSVSREKKESFPLTVTSAQKNPTAFYLCASTVQPPTGELFFGEGSRLTVL.

The genes are TRBV27 and TRBJ2-3; TRBD2 agrees at 13 bases. Germline V gene data show CDR1 as MNHEY and CDR2 as SMNVEV (reference sequence). The V and J ends lost 6 bases and 5 bases, in that order; junction bases with no gene match: 8. The length of the CDR3 is 16 residues. The CDR3, as DNA: TGTGCCAGCAGACCGCTTGGACTAGCGGGAGAAGATACGCAGTATTTT. Translation: CASRPLGLAGEDTQYF.

The rearrangement uses TRBV11-3 and TRBJ2-5, with D possibly matching TRBD1 (6 bases). The CDR3 covers 16 residues. The germline V gene encodes CDR1 SGHNT and CDR2 YENEEA. V dropped 1 base and J dropped 1 base, with 13 bases sitting between them. CDR3 residues: CASSLGLAQGQETQYF. CDR3 DNA: TGTGCCAGCAGCTTAGGCCTGGCACAGGGCCAAGAGACCCAGTACTTC.

The J gene is TRBJ2-7, the V gene TRBV6-6; unclear D gene. The CDR3 spans 12 residues. CDR1 is MNHNY and CDR2 is SVGAGI in the germline V gene (reference sequence). V lost 4 bases and J 5 bases, leaving 9 bases between the germline ends. The CDR3 loop is CASSSFPNEQYF. In nucleotides, the CDR3 is TGTGCCAGCAGTTCCTTCCCGAACGAGCAGTACTTC.

This clone was picked up one time. CDR3 amino acids: CASSEVAHSYNEQFF. Here the CDR3 DNA reads TGTGCCAGCAGTGAGGTAGCTCACTCCTACAATGAGCAGTTCTTC. The V and J genes are TRBV2 and TRBJ2-1, with no clear D. The germline CDR1 and CDR2 sequences are SNHLY and FYNNEI. V lost 3 bases and J lost 0, with 9 bases in between. The CDR3 sequence is 15 residues long.

CDR3 sequence (DNA): TGTGCCAGCAGCCCGTTTCTAGCGGGGGGTTCCGGTGAGCAGTTCTTC. It encodes CASSPFLAGGSGEQFF. The J gene is TRBJ2-1, the V gene TRBV7-9, with 11 bases fitting TRBD2. This CDR3 spans 16 amino acids. The germline V gene has CDR1 SEHNR and CDR2 FQNEAQ (reference sequence). Germline trimming cut 5 bases from V and 9 bases from J; bases unmatched to any gene: 12.

CDR3 residues: CASSLPGLAGAPQQYF. The CDR3 DNA is TGTGCCAGCAGTCTTCCGGGACTAGCGGGAGCCCCTCAGCAGTACTTC. The chain is built from TRBV7-2 and TRBJ2-7; 14 nucleotides align to TRBD2. J lost 8 bases, V lost 6 bases, and 12 bases had no gene match. The CDR3 spans 16 residues. In germline, CDR1 is SGHTA, CDR2 FQGNSA.

This chain links TRBV7-3 with TRBJ2-3; a weak D match, TRBD1 (5 bases). V dropped 6 bases and J dropped 0 bases, with 13 bases sitting between them. CDR3 length: 15 amino acids. Germline V gene data show CDR1 as SGHTA and CDR2 as FQGTGA. As DNA, the CDR3 is TGTGCCAGCAGTACCCAGGGTTCTAGCACAGATACGCAGTATTTT. Its translation: CASSTQGSSTDTQYF.

The V and J genes are TRBV30 and TRBJ2-7, with TRBD1 as a possible D gene (5 bases). Per the germline V gene, CDR1 is GTSNPN and CDR2 is SVGIG (reference sequence). The CDR3 has 14 amino acids. The germline V and J ends were trimmed by 3 bases and 6 bases, with 18 bases remaining between them. CDR3 sequence reads: CAWRAGAGWTEQYF. CDR3 coding DNA: TGTGCCTGGAGGGCTGGCGCAGGGTGGACCGAGCAGTACTTC. The full variable domain, rest sourced from reference TRBV30 and TRBJ2-7, is SQTIHQWPATLVQPVGSPLSLECTVEGTSNPNLYWYRQAAGRGLQLLFYSVGIGQISSEVPQNLSASRPQDRQFILSSKKLLLSDSGFYLCAWRAGAGWTEQYFGPGTRLTVT.

The chain combines TRBV7-3 with TRBJ2-5, with 8 positions matching TRBD1. The CDR3 covers 14 residues. The V segment lost 2 bases and the J segment 4 bases; nucleotides outside the gene matches: 3. Germline V gene data show CDR1 as SGHTA and CDR2 as FQGTGA. CDR3 nucleotide sequence: TGTGCCAGCAGCTTAGGACAGGGAGTAGAGACCCAGTACTTC. Amino acid sequence: CASSLGQGVETQYF.

The rearrangement joins TRBV12-5 to TRBJ2-2; 9 nucleotides agree with TRBD1. This CDR3 has 14 amino acids. The ends lost 6 bases at V and 3 bases at J; junction bases unmatched: 2. The germline gives CDR1 LGHNT, CDR2 FRNRAP. Here the CDR3 reads CASGRTGDTGELFF. The CDR3, as DNA: TGTGCTAGTGGGAGGACAGGGGACACCGGGGAGCTGTTTTTT.

In its sample, this clone was seen once. V usage is TRBV12-5 and J usage is TRBJ2-1; 7 bases map to TRBD2. J was trimmed by 9 bases and V by 3 bases; bases with no gene match: 11. Germline loops: CDR1 LGHNT, CDR2 FRNRAP. This CDR3 comprises 15 residues. The CDR3 bases are TGTGCTAGTGGTTTAGTTATCGCGGGAGTAGGTGAGCAGTTCTTC. Residues: CASGLVIAGVGEQFF.

DNA of the CDR3: TGTGCCAGCAGTGCCGGACAGAGGAGGAAGCCCCAGCATTTT. The encoded protein is CASSAGQRRKPQHF. J is TRBJ1-5 and V is TRBV28; a possible D gene is TRBD1 (6 bases). Germline V gene lookup returns CDR1 MDHEN and CDR2 SYDVKM. This CDR3 has 14 residues. Trimming took off 5 bases at V and 8 bases at J, with 16 bases between the two ends.

This clone was seen only a few times. The chain is built from TRBV5-1 and TRBJ1-5, with D hard to call. V lost 0 bases to trimming and J lost 7 bases, with 8 bases between them. This CDR3 is built from 13 residues. Germline V gene data show CDR1 as SGHRS and CDR2 as YFSETQ. CDR3 residues: CASSLDGWQPQHF. Here the CDR3 DNA reads TGCGCCAGCAGCTTGGACGGCTGGCAGCCCCAGCATTTT.

The rearrangement uses TRBV29-1 and TRBJ2-7; D possibly matches TRBD1 or TRBD2 (5 bases each). CDR3 length: 14 residues. Between the trimmed V and J ends, which lost 3 bases and 2 bases, there was a span of 14 bases. Germline CDR1 SQVTM, CDR2 ANQGSEA. CDR3 bases: TGCAGCGTTGAGGGGCAGGGACGTCCCTACGAGCAGTACTTC. Translating it yields CSVEGQGRPYEQYF.

V usage is TRBV7-6 and J usage is TRBJ2-5; D not resolved. V lost 1 base and J lost 5, with 5 bases in between. CDR3 length equals 12 residues. CDR1 and CDR2 (germline): SGHVS, FNYEAQ. CDR3 residues: CASSLVGETQYF. The CDR3 coding sequence is TGTGCCAGCAGCTTAGTAGGGGAGACCCAGTACTTC.

CDR3 nucleotide sequence: TGTGCCAGCAGCCAAAACTACAGGGGGCTTCAGCCCCAGCATTTT. Its protein product is CASSQNYRGLQPQHF. The rearrangement links TRBV4-2 to TRBJ1-5, with 9 bases matching TRBD1. V gave up 2 bases and J gave up 6 bases; unmatched junction bases: 5. Germline CDR1 reads LGHNA; CDR2 reads YNFKEQ. The length of the CDR3 is 15 residues.

The DNA for the CDR3 is TGCGCCAGCAGGAGCTCGGGGGACACGGACACTGAAGCTTTCTTT. Residues: CASRSSGDTDTEAFF. The gene calls are TRBV10-2 and TRBJ1-1, with D tentatively TRBD1 (6 bases). This CDR3 is built from 15 residues. V lost 6 bases and J 3 bases, leaving 17 bases between the germline ends. Germline V lookup: CDR1 WSHSY, CDR2 SAAADI.

Notes on this clone: Other nucleotide sequences in the sample specify the same CDR3. CDR3 residues: CASSIPRLSNQPQHF. The CDR3 nucleotides read TGTGCCAGTAGTATACCCCGACTGAGCAATCAGCCCCAGCATTTT. The chain links TRBV19 to TRBJ1-5; unclear D gene. The CDR3 has 15 residues. Germline V CDR1 and CDR2: LNHDA, SQIVND (reference sequence). The V gene lost 2 bases and the J gene lost 1 base, with 9 bases spanning the gap.